This TCR beta chain derives from a study of shared clonotypes between healthy human individuals (dated by TCRdb to 2018 to 2020). About the investigation overall: The cohort included a few men and a couple of women between 18 and 49 years of age. For each donor, three plates each were used for CD4 naive and CD4 memory, two plates were used for CD8 naive, and one plate was used for CD8 memory. Blood TCR repertoires of about 5 healthy adults were deeply sequenced to estimate repertoire size and the extent of clonotype sharing between individuals. To increase sequencing depth and limit assay-specific biases, TCR repertoire library preparation and sequencing were carried out by different laboratories using diverse techniques. Leukapheresis yielded between about 0.85 and 10 billion PBMCs per donor. Overall results and qualifications from the work: Approximately 4.8% of naive CD4, around 4% of naive CD8, approximately 2.2% of memory CD4, and 0.4% of memory CD8 clonotypes were shared across a few donors. Rarefaction of sorted-subset datasets indicated incomplete sequencing despite the large sequencing depth. Sampling was limited to blood, and TCR repertoires in tissue likely differ from TCR repertoires in blood. Larger estimated clonotype richness was generally found for naive subsets than for memory subsets. Because the study included only a small number of donors, the genetic and exposure-history diversity represented was limited. Pairwise subsampling indicated that sequencing depth was expected to affect the degree of clonotype sharing among donors. Higher generation probabilities were observed for clonotypes shared by all four sorted-subset donors than for non-shared clonotypes.

The donors were healthy, HIV-negative adults who had no recently reported acute infections or vaccinations. Only Caucasian adults living in Nashville, Tennessee, USA were represented among the donors. CD4+ T cells were enriched by magnetic negative selection; naive cells were then positively selected on CD45RA, and the negative fraction formed the memory subset. After blood collection by leukapheresis, PBMCs were isolated using Ficoll-Histopaque density gradient centrifugation and then cryopreserved in the vapor phase of liquid nitrogen. Analytical flow cytometry was used to check the purity and quantity of each magnetically sorted T cell population. Genomic DNA was isolated from every sorted fraction and measured by UV absorbance on a Nanodrop 2000c. A note on this clone: Its binding antigen is unknown. Per-nucleotide qualities are absent, and no much larger clonotype sits a single base away.

Using the deep immunoSEQ assay, multiplex PCR amplified TCR CDR3 regions from genomic DNA. Genomic DNA extracted from each cell subset was distributed evenly over all wells of several immunoSEQ 96-well plates, and each plate served as one replicate. For sorted subsets, 200 to 250 ng of genomic DNA, equivalent to some 30,000 T cell genomes, went into each replicate PCR. The purified libraries were quantified using a Qubit 3.0 fluorometer, sized with a Bioanalyzer 2100, and then quantified again using the KAPA Library Quantification kit. A separate single-read 150-cycle Illumina NextSeq 550 flow cell was used to sequence each immunoSEQ 96-well plate. In the authors' own workflow: Because the immunoSEQ output held only junctional sequences and lacked quality scores, the filtering could not match the filtering applied to full-length reads. Sequences were annotated with PyIR, a Python wrapper for IgBLAST v1.9, using IMGT germline references to assign V/J genes and CDR3. Reads with weak V/J assignments (E-value above 1e-6), missing CDR3, stop codons, out-of-frame junctions, or ambiguous translated residues were removed. V3J clonotypes were defined by identical inferred V gene, J gene, and CDR3 amino acid sequence. Percentage overlap between repertoires was computed as shared unique clonotypes divided by the size of the smaller repertoire. Richness of each repertoire was evaluated using RTK rarefaction, the Chao1 estimator, and Recon v2.1 estimates of unobserved clonotypes. Generation probabilities for all TCRbeta clonotypes obtained by the gDNA method from a few donors were computed using OLGA. TCRdb retrieved this table from immuneACCESS and kept in-frame rearrangements only. Not all clones are present; in checked studies, unresolved V genes account for under half, and no reason is known for the remainder. The V and J calls and clone size were taken over from that table, and D and trimming were inferred from the DNA. Across this sample there are millions of clones, with roughly nine tenths seen only once. 0.13% to 0.15% of the sample lies in the top ten.

CDR1 MGHRA and CDR2 YSYEKL are derived from the germline V gene. Trimming leaves V shorter by 2 bases and J shorter by 8 bases, with the junction holding 7 bases beyond the gene matches. The CDR3, cysteine through phenylalanine, is 15 amino acids long. Only the CDR3 part of the read is kept: 45 bases, read in frame from the first base. This TCR was recovered from a man aged 18 to 35 in good health. Recombination joined TRBV4-1 with TRBJ2-2, and TRBD2 matches 8 of the central bases. The sample comprised naive CD4+ T cells sorted from blood. The cell subset or site label for this specimen denotes: CD45RA+ positively selected. The CDR3 has the sequence CASSQPTSGRGELFF. The DNA reads TGCGCCAGCAGCCAACCTACTAGCGGTAGGGGGGAGCTGTTTTTT.